Detailed here is one T cell receptor beta chain. This receptor's antigen is unknown. HCMV serostatus was determined by detecting HCMV-specific IgG in serum with a commercial ELISA kit. Peripheral blood mononuclear cells were isolated from blood by Ficoll density gradient centrifugation. This sample is drawn from a study of T cells expressing NK-cell markers (dated by TCRdb to the early 2020s). Study-level background: Three sorted T-cell subsets (CD3+CD56+NKG2C+, CD3+CD56+NKG2C- and CD3+CD56-NKG2C+) from under 10 donors had their TCR beta-chain repertoires profiled. Randomly selected healthy volunteers, three men and five women, were used as the eight sequenced donors. Among the eight sequenced donors, only one was HCMV-seronegative, while the other seven were HCMV-seropositive. The libraries were sequenced on Illumina HiSeq 2000/2500, MiSeq or NextSeq, producing 2 x 150 bp reads.

The data were produced on an Illumina HiSeq 2000. 5'RACE template switching, by which a universal primer site and unique molecular identifiers were added, was used to make TCR beta cDNA libraries. Priming for cDNA synthesis came from the TCR beta constant segment, and two successive PCR amplification steps followed. The study's processing was this. Reads were demultiplexed and grouped by UMI with MIGEC, and clonotypes were assembled and quantified with MiTCR. To exclude erroneous sequences, any TCR cDNA sequence not supported by at least two reads was discarded. The tcR package was used for downstream repertoire analysis, and clonotypes were matched across fractions by CDR3 nucleotide sequence plus V segment. Antigen specificity was annotated against VDJdb with VDJmatch, allowing one amino acid substitution in CDR3. TCRdb reprocessed the reads, reporting each CDR3 protein sequence once and no DNA. The V and J calls and clone size are TCRdb's, not the authors'. The sample's own table lists fewer than 400,000 distinct CDR3 sequences. Clones ranked in the top ten supply over 8.5% of the sample.

The investigation overall reported the following: Whether the expanded NKG2C-expressing T cell clones were specific for HCMV antigens was left unclear. For six donors, the dominant CD3+CD56+NKG2C+ clonotypes were among the top 10 CD8+ clonotypes and accounted for roughly 1.0-7.5% of CD8+ T cells. Those dominant clonotypes were again the most abundant among CD3+CD56-NKG2C+ cells in several donors, at about 25-60.1%.

CDR1 WSHSY and CDR2 SAAADI are derived from the germline V gene. The CDR3 holds 12 amino acids from the cysteine to the phenylalanine. DNA is not recorded here. The sequence came from a woman aged 45-65 years in good health. Donor details come from another sample of the same person, matched by shared clones. This sequence uses TRBV10-2 and TRBJ2-7. The sequenced material came from blood T cells: a sorted CD56 or NKG2C T cell subset, CD4+ or CD8+ T cells, or bulk PBMC T cells (not recorded which). The CDR3 loop reads CASSENSYEQYF.